This T cell receptor beta chain is drawn from a study of blood T cell repertoires in COVID-19. Study-wide background: From the United States, Italy and Spain came samples of acute and convalescent COVID-19.

The CDR3 consists of 15 residues. Germline V gene sequence: CDR1 KGHSH, CDR2 LQKENI. V was clipped by 6 bases and J by 0 bases, with 14 bases between them. In the authors' methods: Reference gene primer amplification in the assay estimated nucleated cell counts. Here immunoSEQ multiplex PCR was the method, and the copy in TCRdb shows in-frame clones only, minus some. D and trimming were read from the DNA, whereas the V and J calls and clone size are those reported in that table. The sample shows 84,000 or so clones, roughly 80% of them seen only once. This TCR was recovered from a woman older than 75 with acute or convalescent COVID-19. V gene TRBV18 combines with J gene TRBJ1-1; tentative D call: TRBD1 (6 bases). Specimen: peripheral blood. The CDR3 here is CASSPTDSMNTEAFF. CDR3 nucleotides: TGTGCCAGCTCCCCTACGGACAGCATGAACACTGAAGCTTTCTTT.